This T cell receptor (beta chain) was recovered during a study of CD8+CD57+ T cells in acquired aplastic anemia. Overall study context: Mean DNA quantity obtained from sorted CD4+ and CD8+ cells was approximately 3 ug.

Sequencing involved patients with CD8+CD57+ cell expansion previously shown by flow cytometry. Study-wide findings and caveats: Found in both controls and patients were almost 30 CD8+ CDR3 sequences.

This clonotype has more than one count but fewer than ten. Its target is not known. TCR beta VDJ and CDR3 profiles were obtained from a genomic DNA template. TCRdb independently ran MiXCR on the reads; one entry per CDR3 protein. The repertoire consists of 100,000 to 150,000 distinct CDR3 sequences, with approximately 41% occurring once and the leading ten covering 2% to 3%. CDR1 and CDR2 from the germline V gene are DFQATT and SNEGSKA (reference sequence). The V and J ends lost 3 bases and 2 bases, in that order; junction bases with no gene match: 9. The CDR3 is 15 amino acids. This sequence originates from a human donor with aplastic anemia. Material: sorted CD4+, CD8+, or CD8+CD57+ T cells (not recorded which) from PBMCs. The rearrangement links TRBV20-1 to TRBJ1-2, with 7 bases fitting TRBD1. CDR3 DNA sequence: TGCAGTGCTAGTTCCTTAGGGGGCCTCAACTATGGCTACACCTTC. This translates into CSASSLGGLNYGYTF.